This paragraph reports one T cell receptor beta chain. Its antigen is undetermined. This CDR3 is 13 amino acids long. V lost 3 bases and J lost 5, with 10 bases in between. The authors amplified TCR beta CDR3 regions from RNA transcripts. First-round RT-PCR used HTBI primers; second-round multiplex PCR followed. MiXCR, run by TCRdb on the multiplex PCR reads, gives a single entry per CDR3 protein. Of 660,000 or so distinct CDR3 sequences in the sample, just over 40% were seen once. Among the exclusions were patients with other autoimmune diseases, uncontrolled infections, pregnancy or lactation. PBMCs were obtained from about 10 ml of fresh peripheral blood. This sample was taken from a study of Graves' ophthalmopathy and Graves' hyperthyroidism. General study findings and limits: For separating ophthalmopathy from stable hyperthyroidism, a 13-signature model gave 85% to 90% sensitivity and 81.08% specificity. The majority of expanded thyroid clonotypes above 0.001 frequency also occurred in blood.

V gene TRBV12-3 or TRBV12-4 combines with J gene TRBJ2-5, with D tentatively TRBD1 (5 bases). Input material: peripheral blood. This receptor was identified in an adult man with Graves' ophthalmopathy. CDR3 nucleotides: TGTGCCAGCAGTTTTTTAAGGGGTGAGACCCAGTACTTC. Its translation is CASSFLRGETQYF.